This TCR beta chain is from a study of T cell changes during pregnancy in multiple sclerosis. Measured with immunoSEQ multiplex PCR; TCRdb has only the in-frame clones, and not every one. The table lists about 44,000 clones, around 96% of them singletons. The junction had 20 bases not matched to a gene; V was cut back by 1 base and J by 9 bases. Germline V lookup: CDR1 MNHNS, CDR2 SASEGT. The CDR3 runs 18 residues. The chain recombines TRBV6-1 with TRBJ1-2, with 7 positions matching TRBD1. The specimen comprised peripheral blood, sampled in the second trimester of pregnancy. The receptor's source is a female donor with multiple sclerosis, enrolled in a pregnancy study. CDR3 bases: TGTGCCAGCAGTGAAGAGGGGGCTTCCCTGAGTGTTGGATATAGCTACACCTTC. Translated: CASSEEGASLSVGYSYTF.